One and the same sample provided the 24 T cell receptor beta chains below, sequenced in a study of blood T cell repertoires in COVID-19. Assay: immunoSEQ multiplex PCR; the TCRdb copy retains only in-frame clones and omits some. The sample records some 320,000 clones, roughly nine tenths being singletons. Sequences were obtained from PBMCs or T cells enriched from blood (not recorded which). Receptors originate from a man aged 55 to 70 who had recovered from COVID-19.

CDR3 in DNA: TGTGCCAGCAGCGTGGGGGCGAACACTGAAGCTTTCTTT. It encodes CASSVGANTEAFF. The chain joins TRBV9 to TRBJ1-1; perhaps TRBD1 as D (6 bases). Trimming took 2 bases from V and 1 from J, leaving 6 bases between them. In germline, CDR1 is SGDLS, CDR2 YYNGEE. This CDR3 has 13 amino acids.

The chain carries TRBV18 and TRBJ1-5, with D possibly being TRBD1 (5 bases). Germline CDR1 reads KGHSH; CDR2 reads LQKENI. Trimming cost V 4 bases and J 8 bases, with 15 bases left between them. This CDR3 has 14 amino acids. The CDR3, as DNA: TGTGCCAGCTCACTTAAGACAGTAATTGAGCCCCAGCATTTT. Translated, it gives CASSLKTVIEPQHF.

The CDR3 here is CASSLWGVGSGANVLTF. The CDR3 region has the DNA TGTGCCAGCAGCCTCTGGGGGGTCGGCTCTGGGGCCAACGTCCTGACTTTC. V is TRBV3-1 (or the pseudogene TRBV3-2) and J is TRBJ2-6, with D perhaps matching TRBD2 (6 bases). Deletions cut 4 bases from V and 0 bases from J, with 13 bases between. There are 17 residues in the CDR3. Germline loops: CDR1 LGHDT, CDR2 YNNKEL (reference sequence).

DNA of the CDR3: TGCGCCAGCGGGCCGGTGGGGGGGGCTAATGAAAAACTGTTTTTT. It specifies CASGPVGGANEKLFF. This chain joins TRBV4-1 and TRBJ1-4; D possibly corresponds to TRBD1 (5 bases). V gave up 8 bases and J gave up 3 bases, with 16 bases separating them. This CDR3 contains 15 residues. Per germline, CDR1 MGHRA and CDR2 YSYEKL.

In this sample, this clone turned up once. The V call is TRBV6-2 or TRBV6-3, the J call TRBJ2-1; maybe TRBD2 (5 bases). Trimming took 5 bases from V and 2 from J, leaving 13 bases between them. CDR3 size: 15 residues. The germline gives CDR1 MNHEY, CDR2 SVGEGT. For the CDR3, the DNA is TGTGCCAGCAGTCCCCTGGACTTGACCTACAATGAGCAGTTCTTC. Translating it yields CASSPLDLTYNEQFF.

The V call is TRBV9, the J call TRBJ1-4; 7 nucleotides agree with TRBD1. Germline V gene data show CDR1 as SGDLS and CDR2 as YYNGEE. The CDR3 spans 16 residues. The V gene end was trimmed by 0 bases and the J gene end by 7 bases; junction bases not matched to a gene: 9. CDR3 protein: CASSVGPAGGREKLFF. The CDR3 DNA sequence: TGTGCCAGCAGCGTAGGGCCGGCAGGGGGTCGTGAAAAACTGTTTTTT.

The chain uses TRBV7-3 and TRBJ1-1; no clear D. The CDR3 has 13 amino acids. Germline V gene data show CDR1 as SGHTA and CDR2 as FQGTGA. Trimming shortened V by 3 bases and J by 4 bases, and 9 bases separated the two germline ends. The CDR3 here is CASSFISGTEAFF. The CDR3 coding sequence is TGTGCCAGCAGCTTCATCAGCGGCACTGAAGCTTTCTTT.

Here the CDR3 reads CATSGPDRENSGANVLTF. For the CDR3, the DNA is TGTGCCACCAGTGGTCCGGACAGGGAAAACTCTGGGGCCAACGTCCTGACTTTC. V usage is TRBV24-1 and J usage is TRBJ2-6; 8 nucleotides line up with TRBD1. CDR3 length equals 18 residues. The J segment lost 0 bases and the V segment lost 5 bases, leaving 8 bases of the junction unmatched. CDR1 and CDR2 (germline): KGHDR, SFDVKD.

This sequence joins TRBV5-6 and TRBJ2-7; 8 bases are a match to TRBD1. V dropped 1 base and J dropped 3; count of bases not matched to a gene: 9. This CDR3 is built from 16 residues. The V gene's germline CDR1 is SGHDT and CDR2 YYEEEE. In nucleotides, the CDR3 is TGTGCCAGCAGCTTGCTCGGGCAGGGGGCGAGCTACGAGCAGTACTTC. Protein: CASSLLGQGASYEQYF.

V and J are TRBV5-8 and TRBJ1-5; TRBD1 aligns across 11 bases. Germline V CDR1 and CDR2: SGHTS, YDEGEE. The CDR3 consists of 16 residues. Trimming removed 3 bases from V and 6 bases from J; junction bases left unmatched: 8. CDR3 bases: TGTGCCAGCAGCTACGATAGGACAGGGGGCACTCAGCCCCAGCATTTT. It specifies CASSYDRTGGTQPQHF.

The chain has TRBV21-1 and TRBJ2-7; TRBD1, as called in the table, went unchecked against the DNA. TRBV21-1 is assigned pseudogene status. This CDR3 region has 16 residues. The CDR3 DNA reads as TGTGCCAGCAGCAAAGGGGGCGACAGGGGCCACTACGAGCAGTACTTC. Amino acid sequence: CASSKGGDRGHYEQYF.

The genes are TRBV5-1 and TRBJ2-1; the match to TRBD2 covers 9 bases. This CDR3 has 16 residues. Germline trimming cut 3 bases from V and 0 bases from J; bases unmatched to any gene: 4. From germline, CDR1 is SGHRS and CDR2 YFSETQ. This CDR3 reads CASSSGTSISYNEQFF. CDR3 DNA: TGCGCCAGCAGCTCCGGGACTAGCATCTCCTACAATGAGCAGTTCTTC. Looking up the rest from reference TRBV5-1 and TRBJ2-1 gives the full variable domain: KAGVTQTPRYLIKTRGQQVTLSCSPISGHRSVSWYQQTPGQGLQFLFEYFSETQRNKGNFPGRFSGRQFSNSRSEMNVSTLELGDSALYLCASSSGTSISYNEQFFGPGTRLTVL.

The chain carries TRBV11-3 and TRBJ1-3; a weak D match, TRBD1 (6 bases). Germline V gene sequence: CDR1 SGHNT, CDR2 YENEEA. The CDR3 spans 13 residues. The germline V and J ends were trimmed by 3 bases and 9 bases, with 12 bases remaining between them. This chain's CDR3 is CASSFQQGSTIYF. CDR3 coding DNA: TGTGCCAGCAGCTTTCAGCAGGGGAGCACCATATATTTT.

This clone is a singleton in its sample. This rearrangement joins TRBV28 to TRBJ2-1; 14 nucleotides agree with TRBD2. CDR3 size: 16 residues. Germline V gene lookup returns CDR1 MDHEN and CDR2 SYDVKM. V was pared by 6 bases and J by 7 bases, with 8 bases of the junction left unmatched. The CDR3: CASRKRLAGGRNEQFF. The CDR3, as DNA: TGTGCCAGCAGAAAAAGACTAGCGGGAGGGAGGAATGAGCAGTTCTTC.

Only a few counts were recorded for this clone. The chain combines TRBV7-9 with TRBJ2-1; TRBD2 matches 7 bases. The trim removed 6 bases at V and 4 bases at J, leaving 12 bases unmatched. Germline V gene lookup returns CDR1 SEHNR and CDR2 FQNEAQ (reference sequence). The length of the CDR3 is 16 residues. In DNA, the CDR3 is TGTGCCAGCAGGGGGGGAGCGGGAAGTAGTTACAATGAGCAGTTCTTC. It translates to CASRGGAGSSYNEQFF. Based on the CDR3 plus reference TRBV7-9 and TRBJ2-1, the full variable domain is DTGVSQNPRHKITKRGQNVTFRCDPISEHNRLYWYRQTLGQGPEFLTYFQNEAQLEKSRLLSDRFSAERPKGSFSTLEIQRTEQGDSAMYLCASRGGAGSSYNEQFFGPGTRLTVL.

The chain carries TRBV7-8 and TRBJ1-1, with 10 bases fitting TRBD1. The CDR3 sequence is 15 residues long. The V and J ends lost 0 bases and 7 bases, in that order; junction bases with no gene match: 5. In germline, CDR1 is SGHVS, CDR2 FQNEAQ. The CDR3 region is CASSLARQGAGEAFF. The CDR3 bases are TGTGCCAGCAGCTTAGCAAGACAGGGGGCAGGTGAAGCTTTCTTT.

The chain joins TRBV2 to TRBJ1-2; weak D call: TRBD1 (6 bases). Germline assignment: CDR1 SNHLY and CDR2 FYNNEI. V lost 5 bases to trimming and J lost 10 bases, with 26 bases between them. The CDR3 has 16 amino acids. The CDR3 spells CASSPRRGGAIDDYTF. As DNA, the CDR3 is TGTGCCAGCAGTCCACGACGAGGGGGGGCAATCGATGACTACACCTTC.

The chain uses TRBV7-9 and TRBJ2-7; 11 bases map to TRBD2. J lost 1 base, V lost 4 bases, and 3 bases had no gene match. This CDR3 is 15 amino acids long. Germline V CDR1 and CDR2: SEHNR, FQNEAQ (reference sequence). The CDR3 nucleotides read TGTGCCAGCAGCTCCCGACTAGCGGGGTCCTACGAGCAGTACTTC. It encodes CASSSRLAGSYEQYF.

This sequence joins TRBV7-2 and TRBJ2-3, with 8 nucleotides matching TRBD1. V lost 0 bases to trimming and J lost 4 bases; unmatched junction nucleotides: 3. The CDR3 contains 15 residues. Looked up from germline, CDR1 is SGHTA and CDR2 is FQGNSA. This CDR3 reads CASSLARGHADTQYF. CDR3 in DNA: TGTGCCAGCAGCTTAGCCAGGGGGCATGCAGATACGCAGTATTTT.

This clone was observed a handful of times. The rearrangement uses TRBV6-2 or TRBV6-3 and TRBJ1-2, with 7 bases fitting TRBD1. Trimming cost V 2 bases and J 2 bases; bases outside gene matches: 5. The CDR3 totals 15 residues. Germline lookup yields CDR1 MNHEY and CDR2 SVGEGT. CDR3 in amino acids: CASSYGIRGNYGYTF. The CDR3 DNA follows: TGTGCCAGCAGTTACGGTATCAGGGGGAACTATGGCTACACCTTC.

V gene TRBV14 combines with J gene TRBJ2-1, with 7 nucleotides matching TRBD2. The CDR3 length is 15 residues. From germline, CDR1 is SGHDN and CDR2 FVKESK. Losses at the gene ends were 0 bases for V and 8 bases for J; bases not matched to a gene: 7. CDR3 in DNA: TGTGCCAGCAGCCAAGATCACGGGAGGTTCGATGAGCAGTTCTTC. Amino acids: CASSQDHGRFDEQFF.

This clone was observed a few times. This chain joins TRBV6-2 or TRBV6-3 and TRBJ2-7, with 8 nucleotides matching TRBD1. Germline V lookup: CDR1 MNHEY, CDR2 SVGEGT. CDR3 size: 15 residues. V was clipped by 5 bases and J by 2 bases; unmatched bases: 8. The CDR3 here is CASSTDDRGPYEQYF. CDR3 in DNA: TGTGCCAGCAGTACCGATGACAGGGGTCCCTACGAGCAGTACTTC.

The chain recombines TRBV7-3 with TRBJ1-1; D is possibly TRBD1 (5 bases). V lost 4 bases, J lost 0 bases, and 9 bases lay in between. The CDR3 spans 14 residues. In germline, CDR1 is SGHTA, CDR2 FQGTGA. The DNA of the CDR3 is TGTGCCAGCAGCTCACAGGTCATGAACACTGAAGCTTTCTTT. Its translation is CASSSQVMNTEAFF.

V gene TRBV19 combines with J gene TRBJ2-6; the match to TRBD1 covers 8 bases. The CDR3 has 17 residues. Germline loops: CDR1 LNHDA, CDR2 SQIVND (reference sequence). V lost 4 bases, J lost 2 bases, and 7 bases stayed unmatched. The CDR3 region is CASSTIQGVTGANVLTF. CDR3 DNA sequence: TGTGCCAGTAGTACGATACAGGGGGTCACTGGGGCCAACGTCCTGACTTTC. The full variable domain, with the rest looked up from reference TRBV19 and TRBJ2-6, is DGGITQSPKYLFRKEGQNVTLSCEQNLNHDAMYWYRQDPGQGLRLIYYSQIVNDFQKGDIAEGYSVSREKKESFPLTVTSAQKNPTAFYLCASSTIQGVTGANVLTFGAGSRLTVL.